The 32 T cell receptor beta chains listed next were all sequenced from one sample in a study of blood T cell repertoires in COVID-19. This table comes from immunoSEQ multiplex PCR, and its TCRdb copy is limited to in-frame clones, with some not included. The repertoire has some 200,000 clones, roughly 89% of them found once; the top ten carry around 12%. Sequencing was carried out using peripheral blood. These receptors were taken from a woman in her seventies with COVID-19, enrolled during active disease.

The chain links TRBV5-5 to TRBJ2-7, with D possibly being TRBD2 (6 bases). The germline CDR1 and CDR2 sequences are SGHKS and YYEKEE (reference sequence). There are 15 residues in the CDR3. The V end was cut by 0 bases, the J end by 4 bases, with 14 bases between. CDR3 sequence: CASSLGARGIYEQYF. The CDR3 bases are TGTGCCAGCAGCTTGGGGGCGCGGGGAATTTACGAGCAGTACTTC.

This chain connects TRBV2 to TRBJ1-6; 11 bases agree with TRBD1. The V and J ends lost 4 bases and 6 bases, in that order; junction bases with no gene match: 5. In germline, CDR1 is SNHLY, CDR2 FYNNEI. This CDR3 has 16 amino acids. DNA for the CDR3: TGTGCCAGCAGTGCCGGACAGGGGGCCTTTAATTCACCCCTCCACTTT. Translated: CASSAGQGAFNSPLHF.

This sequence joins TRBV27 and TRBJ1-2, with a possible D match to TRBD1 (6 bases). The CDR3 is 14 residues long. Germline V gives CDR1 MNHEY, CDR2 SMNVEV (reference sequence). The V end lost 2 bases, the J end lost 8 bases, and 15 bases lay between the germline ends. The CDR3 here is CASSLRFSGEGYTF. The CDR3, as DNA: TGTGCCAGCAGTTTAAGGTTCTCAGGGGAAGGCTACACCTTC.

CDR3 in amino acids: CASTGGGDNEQYF. The DNA for the CDR3 is TGTGCCAGTACCGGAGGGGGGGATAACGAGCAGTACTTC. The J gene is TRBJ2-7, the V gene TRBV19, with D possibly matching TRBD2 (7 bases). The CDR3 loop spans 13 amino acids. Trimming removed 7 bases at V and 5 bases at J, with 15 bases between. Germline-derived CDR1 and CDR2 are LNHDA and SQIVND (reference sequence).

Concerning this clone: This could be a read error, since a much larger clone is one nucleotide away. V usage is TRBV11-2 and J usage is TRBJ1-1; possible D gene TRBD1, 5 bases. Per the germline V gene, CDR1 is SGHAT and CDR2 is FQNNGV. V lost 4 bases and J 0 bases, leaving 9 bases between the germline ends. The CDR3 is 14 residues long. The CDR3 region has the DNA TGTGCCAGCAGCTCGGGACTGATGAACACTGAAGCTTTCTTT. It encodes CASSSGLMNTEAFF. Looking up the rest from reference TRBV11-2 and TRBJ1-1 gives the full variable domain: EAGVAQSPRYKIIEKRQSVAFWCNPISGHATLYWYQQILGQGPKLLIQFQNNGVVDDSQLPKDRFSAERLKGVDSTLKIQPAKLEDSAVYLCASSSGLMNTEAFFGQGTRLTVV.

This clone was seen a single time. CDR3 loop: CASSEGLGGSEQYF. CDR3 bases: TGTGCCAGCAGTGAAGGTCTTGGAGGGTCCGAGCAGTACTTC. This rearrangement joins TRBV2 to TRBJ2-7; possibly TRBD2 for D (6 bases). CDR3 length: 14 amino acids. Trimming removed 1 base at V and 6 bases at J, with 13 bases between. Germline loops: CDR1 SNHLY, CDR2 FYNNEI.

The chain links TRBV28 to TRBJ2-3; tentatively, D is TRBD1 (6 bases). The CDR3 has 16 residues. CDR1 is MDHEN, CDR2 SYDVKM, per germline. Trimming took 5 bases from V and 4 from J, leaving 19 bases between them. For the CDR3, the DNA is TGTGCCAGCAGTCCTCCCACAGGGTTTGGGGCAGATACGCAGTATTTT. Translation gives CASSPPTGFGADTQYF.

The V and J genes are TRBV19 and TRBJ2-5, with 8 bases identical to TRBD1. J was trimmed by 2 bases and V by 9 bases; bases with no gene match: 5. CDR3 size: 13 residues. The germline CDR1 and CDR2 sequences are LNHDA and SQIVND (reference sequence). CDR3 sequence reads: CASAQGVQETQYF. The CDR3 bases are TGTGCCAGCGCACAGGGGGTACAAGAGACCCAGTACTTC.

The CDR3 region is CASSLDRLSPLHF. The CDR3, as DNA: TGTGCCAGCAGCTTAGACAGGCTTTCACCCCTCCACTTT. The genes are TRBV11-2 and TRBJ1-6; D remains unclear. Germline V gives CDR1 SGHAT, CDR2 FQNNGV. Trimming pared 0 bases from V and 9 bases from J, leaving 6 bases between. CDR3 size: 13 residues.

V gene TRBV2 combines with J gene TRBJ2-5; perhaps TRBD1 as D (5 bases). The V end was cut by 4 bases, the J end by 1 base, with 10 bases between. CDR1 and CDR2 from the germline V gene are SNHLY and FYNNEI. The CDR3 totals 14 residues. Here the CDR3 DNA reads TGTGCCAGCAGTGCGAGCAGGGCCCAAGAGACCCAGTACTTC. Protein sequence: CASSASRAQETQYF.

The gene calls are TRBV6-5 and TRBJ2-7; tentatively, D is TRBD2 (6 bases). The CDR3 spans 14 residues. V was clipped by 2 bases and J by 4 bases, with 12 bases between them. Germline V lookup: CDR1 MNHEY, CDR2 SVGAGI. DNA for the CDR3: TGTGCCAGCAGTTACCAGGGACTTATGTACGAGCAGTACTTC. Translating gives CASSYQGLMYEQYF.

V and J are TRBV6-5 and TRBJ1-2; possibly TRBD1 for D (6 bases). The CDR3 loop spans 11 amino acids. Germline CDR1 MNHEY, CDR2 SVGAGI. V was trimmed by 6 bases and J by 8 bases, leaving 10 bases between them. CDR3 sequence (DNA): TGTGCCAGCAGCGCAGGGGTCGGCTACACCTTC. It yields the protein CASSAGVGYTF.

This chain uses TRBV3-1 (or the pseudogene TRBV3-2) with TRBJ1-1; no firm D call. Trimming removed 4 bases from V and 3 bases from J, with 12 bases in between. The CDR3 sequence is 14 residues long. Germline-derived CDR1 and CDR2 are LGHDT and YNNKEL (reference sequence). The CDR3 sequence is CASSRWAADTEAFF. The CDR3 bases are TGTGCCAGCAGCCGCTGGGCAGCCGACACTGAAGCTTTCTTT.

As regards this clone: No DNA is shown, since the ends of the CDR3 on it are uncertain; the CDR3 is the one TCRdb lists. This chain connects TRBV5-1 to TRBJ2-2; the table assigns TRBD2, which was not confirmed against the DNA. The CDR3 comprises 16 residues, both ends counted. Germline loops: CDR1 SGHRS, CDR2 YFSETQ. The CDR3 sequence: CASSLDRGAVQGSCFF.

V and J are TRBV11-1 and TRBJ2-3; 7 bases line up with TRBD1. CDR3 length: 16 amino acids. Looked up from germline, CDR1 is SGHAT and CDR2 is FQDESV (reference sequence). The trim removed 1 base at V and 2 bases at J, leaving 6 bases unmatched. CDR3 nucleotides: TGTGCCAGCAGCTTAGTGGGCAGGGGGATCACAGATACGCAGTATTTT. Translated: CASSLVGRGITDTQYF.

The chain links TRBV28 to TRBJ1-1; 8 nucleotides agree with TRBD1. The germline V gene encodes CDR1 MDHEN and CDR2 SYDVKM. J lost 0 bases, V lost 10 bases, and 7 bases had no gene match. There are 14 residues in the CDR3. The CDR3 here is CATWTGNMNTEAFF. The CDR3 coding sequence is TGTGCCACCTGGACAGGGAACATGAACACTGAAGCTTTCTTT.

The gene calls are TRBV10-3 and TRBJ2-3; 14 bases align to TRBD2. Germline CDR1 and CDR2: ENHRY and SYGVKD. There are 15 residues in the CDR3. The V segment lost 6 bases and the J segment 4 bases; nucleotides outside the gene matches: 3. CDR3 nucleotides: TGTGCCATCAGAGGACTAGCGGGAGGAGCAGATACGCAGTATTTT. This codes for CAIRGLAGGADTQYF.

DNA for the CDR3: TGTGCCAGCAGTTTAGGTGGGAGGGCCTACGAGCAGTACTTC. Encoded protein: CASSLGGRAYEQYF. The rearrangement joins TRBV28 to TRBJ2-7; TRBD2 agrees at 7 bases. This CDR3 region has 14 residues. V gave up 2 bases and J gave up 2 bases; unmatched junction bases: 3. Germline-derived CDR1 and CDR2 are MDHEN and SYDVKM.

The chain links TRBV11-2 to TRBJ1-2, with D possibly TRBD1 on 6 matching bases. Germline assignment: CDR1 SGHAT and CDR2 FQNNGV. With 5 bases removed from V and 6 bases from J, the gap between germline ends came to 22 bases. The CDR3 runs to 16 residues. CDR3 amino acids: CASSPMMGAQRDGYTF. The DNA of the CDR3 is TGTGCCAGCAGCCCGATGATGGGGGCACAAAGGGATGGCTACACCTTC.

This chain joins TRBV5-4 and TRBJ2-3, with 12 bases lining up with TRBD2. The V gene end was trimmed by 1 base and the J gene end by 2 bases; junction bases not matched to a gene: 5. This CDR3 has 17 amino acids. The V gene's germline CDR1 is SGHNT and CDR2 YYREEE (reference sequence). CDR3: CASSLSPSGGVTDTQYF. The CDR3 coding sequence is TGTGCCAGCAGCTTGAGTCCTAGCGGGGGGGTCACAGATACGCAGTATTTT. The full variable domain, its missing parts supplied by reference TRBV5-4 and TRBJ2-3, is ETGVTQSPTHLIKTRGQQVTLRCSSQSGHNTVSWYQQALGQGPQFIFQYYREEENGRGNFPPRFSGLQFPNYSSELNVNALELDDSALYLCASSLSPSGGVTDTQYFGPGTRLTVL.

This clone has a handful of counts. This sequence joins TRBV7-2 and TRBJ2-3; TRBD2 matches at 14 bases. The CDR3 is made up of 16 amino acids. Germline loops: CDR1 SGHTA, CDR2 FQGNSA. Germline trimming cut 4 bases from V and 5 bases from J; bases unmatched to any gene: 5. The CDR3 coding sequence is TGTGCCAGCAGCTCGGGACTAGCGGGAGCAAAAGATACGCAGTATTTT. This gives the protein CASSSGLAGAKDTQYF.

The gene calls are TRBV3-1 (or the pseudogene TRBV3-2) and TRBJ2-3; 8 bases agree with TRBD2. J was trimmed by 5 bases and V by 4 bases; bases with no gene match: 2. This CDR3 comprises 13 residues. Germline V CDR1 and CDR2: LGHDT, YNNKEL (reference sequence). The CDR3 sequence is CASSLLAGDTQYF. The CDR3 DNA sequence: TGTGCCAGCAGCCTCCTAGCGGGAGATACGCAGTATTTT.

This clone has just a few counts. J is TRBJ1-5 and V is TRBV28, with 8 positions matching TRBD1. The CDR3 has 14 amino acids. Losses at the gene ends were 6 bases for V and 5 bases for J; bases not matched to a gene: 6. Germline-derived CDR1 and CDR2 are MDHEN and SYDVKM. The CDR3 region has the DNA TGTGCCAGCAGCCTCGGCAGGGGGCATCAGCCCCAGCATTTT. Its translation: CASSLGRGHQPQHF. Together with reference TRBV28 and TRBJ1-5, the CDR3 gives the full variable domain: DVKVTQSSRYLVKRTGEKVFLECVQDMDHENMFWYRQDPGLGLRLIYFSYDVKMKEKGDIPEGYSVSREKKERFSLILESASTNQTSMYLCASSLGRGHQPQHFGDGTRLSIL.

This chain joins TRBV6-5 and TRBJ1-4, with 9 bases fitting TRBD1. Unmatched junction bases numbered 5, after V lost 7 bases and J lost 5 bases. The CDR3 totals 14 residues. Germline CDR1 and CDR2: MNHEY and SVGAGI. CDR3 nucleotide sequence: TGTGCCAGCACCTGGGACAGGGAAAATGAAAAACTGTTTTTT. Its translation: CASTWDRENEKLFF.

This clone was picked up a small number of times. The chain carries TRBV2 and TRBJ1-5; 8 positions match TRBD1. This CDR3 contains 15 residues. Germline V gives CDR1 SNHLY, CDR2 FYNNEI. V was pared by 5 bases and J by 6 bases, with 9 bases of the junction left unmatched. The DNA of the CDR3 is TGTGCCAGCAGTCTCCATACAGGGGGAGGTCAGCCCCAGCATTTT. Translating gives CASSLHTGGGQPQHF.

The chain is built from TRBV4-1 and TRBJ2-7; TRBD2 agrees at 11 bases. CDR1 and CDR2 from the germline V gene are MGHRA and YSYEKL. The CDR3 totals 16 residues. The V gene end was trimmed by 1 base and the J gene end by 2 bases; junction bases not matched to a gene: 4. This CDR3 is CASSQGGTSGTYEQYF. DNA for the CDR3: TGCGCCAGCAGCCAAGGGGGGACTAGCGGAACCTACGAGCAGTACTTC.

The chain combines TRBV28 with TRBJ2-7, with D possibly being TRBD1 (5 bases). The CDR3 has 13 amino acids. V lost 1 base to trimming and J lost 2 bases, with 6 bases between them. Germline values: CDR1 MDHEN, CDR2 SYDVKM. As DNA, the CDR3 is TGTGCCAGCAGTTTATCGGACACCTACGAGCAGTACTTC. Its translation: CASSLSDTYEQYF.

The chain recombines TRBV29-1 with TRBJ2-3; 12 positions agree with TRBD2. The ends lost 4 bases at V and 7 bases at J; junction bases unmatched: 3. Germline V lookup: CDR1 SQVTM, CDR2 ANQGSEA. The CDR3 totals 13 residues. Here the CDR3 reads CSVVLAGGYTQYF. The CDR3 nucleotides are TGCAGCGTTGTACTAGCGGGAGGATATACGCAGTATTTT.

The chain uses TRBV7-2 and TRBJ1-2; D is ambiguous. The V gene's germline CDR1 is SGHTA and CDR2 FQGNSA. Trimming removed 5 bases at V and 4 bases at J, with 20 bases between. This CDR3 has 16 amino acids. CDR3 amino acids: CASSTRSALVVYGYTF. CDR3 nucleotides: TGTGCCAGCAGCACACGATCTGCTCTGGTCGTCTATGGCTACACCTTC.

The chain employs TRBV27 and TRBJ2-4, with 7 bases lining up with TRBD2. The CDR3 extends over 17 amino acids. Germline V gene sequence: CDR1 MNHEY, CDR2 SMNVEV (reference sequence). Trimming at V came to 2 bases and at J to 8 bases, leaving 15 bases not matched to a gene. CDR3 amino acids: CASSLRLVRGSFDIQYF. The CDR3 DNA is TGTGCCAGCAGTTTACGACTAGTCCGCGGGAGTTTCGACATTCAGTACTTC.

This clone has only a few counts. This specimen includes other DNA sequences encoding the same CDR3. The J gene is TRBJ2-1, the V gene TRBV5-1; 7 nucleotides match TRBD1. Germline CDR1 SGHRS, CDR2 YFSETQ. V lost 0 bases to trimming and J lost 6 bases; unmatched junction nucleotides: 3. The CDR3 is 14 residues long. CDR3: CASSLGQGFNEQFF. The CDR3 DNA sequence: TGCGCCAGCAGCTTGGGACAGGGTTTCAATGAGCAGTTCTTC.

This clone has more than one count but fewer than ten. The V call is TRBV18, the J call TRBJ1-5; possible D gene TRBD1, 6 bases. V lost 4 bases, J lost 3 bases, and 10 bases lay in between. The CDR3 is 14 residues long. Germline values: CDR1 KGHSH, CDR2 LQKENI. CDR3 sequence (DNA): TGTGCCAGCTCACTCCAGGGGACCAATCAGCCCCAGCATTTT. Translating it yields CASSLQGTNQPQHF. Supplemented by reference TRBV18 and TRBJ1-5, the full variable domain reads NAGVMQNPRHLVRRRGQEARLRCSPMKGHSHVYWYRQLPEEGLKFMVYLQKENIIDESGMPKERFSAEFPKEGPSILRIQQVVRGDSAAYFCASSLQGTNQPQHFGDGTRLSIL.